The rows below give T cell receptor beta chains drawn from one sample of a study of Ad26.COV2.S vaccination and SARS-CoV-2 variants. This table comes from immunoSEQ multiplex PCR, and its TCRdb copy is limited to in-frame clones, with some not included. The repertoire holds some 290,000 clones, with approximately 86% as singletons. Sequencing used peripheral blood, obtained in a trial of Ad26.COV2.S vaccine versus placebo. The receptors come from a person between 18 and 60 years old who received the Ad26.COV2.S COVID-19 vaccine or a placebo. CDR3s include the opening cysteine and the closing phenylalanine or tryptophan.

V gene: TRBV5-1
CDR3 length: 17
J gene: TRBJ2-7
CDR3 protein: CASSRVSSGTELYEQYF

V gene: TRBV11-2
CDR3 length: 15
J gene: TRBJ2-7
CDR3 protein: CASSLEQDRPYEQYF

V gene: TRBV11-1
CDR3 length: 16
J gene: TRBJ2-3
CDR3 protein: CASSSRLAGGTDTQYF

V gene: TRBV30
CDR3 length: 15
J gene: TRBJ1-2
CDR3 protein: CAYNHYWTDTYGYTF

V gene: TRBV11-2
CDR3 length: 15
J gene: TRBJ2-4
CDR3 protein: CASSPYRAPRNIQYF

V gene: TRBV11-2
CDR3 length: 14
J gene: TRBJ2-2
CDR3 protein: CASSRLWGTGELFF

V gene: TRBV6-5
CDR3 length: 13
J gene: TRBJ2-3
CDR3 protein: CASRSPSTDTQYF

V gene: TRBV12-5
CDR3 length: 16
J gene: TRBJ2-1
CDR3 protein: CASGLGRASSYNEQFF

V gene: TRBV6-5
CDR3 length: 13
J gene: TRBJ1-1
CDR3 protein: CATLGQLNTEAFF

V gene: TRBV2
CDR3 length: 15
J gene: TRBJ1-5
CDR3 protein: CASSDGRGNNQPQHF

V gene: TRBV9
CDR3 length: 15
J gene: TRBJ2-7
CDR3 protein: CASSVGQPGPYEQYF

V gene: TRBV20-1
CDR3 length: 11
J gene: TRBJ2-5
CDR3 protein: CSARSEETQYF

V gene: TRBV3-1/TRBV3-2
CDR3 length: 13
J gene: TRBJ1-6
CDR3 protein: CASSLREVGPLHF

V gene: TRBV7-6
CDR3 length: 16
J gene: TRBJ1-1
CDR3 protein: CASRMGQGVSGTEAFF

V gene: TRBV11-2
CDR3 length: 15
J gene: TRBJ1-2
CDR3 protein: CASSLSGTANYGYTF

V gene: TRBV28
CDR3 length: 11
J gene: TRBJ1-2
CDR3 protein: CASRQRIGYTF

V gene: TRBV30
CDR3 length: 15
J gene: TRBJ1-2
CDR3 protein: CAWSPGQGEHYGYTF

V gene: TRBV15
CDR3 length: 20
J gene: TRBJ2-5
CDR3 protein: CATSRDWGSSGTTAQETQYF

V gene: TRBV3-1/TRBV3-2
CDR3 length: 14
J gene: TRBJ2-7
CDR3 protein: CASSQLGSDRVQYF

V gene: TRBV7-8
CDR3 length: 14
J gene: TRBJ2-4
CDR3 protein: CASSRGSEANIQYF

V gene: TRBV4-3
CDR3 length: 14
J gene: TRBJ2-7
CDR3 protein: CASSQNQGSYEQYF

V gene: TRBV7-9
CDR3 length: 15
J gene: TRBJ1-2
CDR3 protein: CASSPTGTANYGYTF

V gene: TRBV19
CDR3 length: 13
J gene: TRBJ1-3
CDR3 protein: CASSLRQGDTIYF

V gene: TRBV7-9
CDR3 length: 13
J gene: TRBJ2-7
CDR3 protein: CASSLAPNYEQYF